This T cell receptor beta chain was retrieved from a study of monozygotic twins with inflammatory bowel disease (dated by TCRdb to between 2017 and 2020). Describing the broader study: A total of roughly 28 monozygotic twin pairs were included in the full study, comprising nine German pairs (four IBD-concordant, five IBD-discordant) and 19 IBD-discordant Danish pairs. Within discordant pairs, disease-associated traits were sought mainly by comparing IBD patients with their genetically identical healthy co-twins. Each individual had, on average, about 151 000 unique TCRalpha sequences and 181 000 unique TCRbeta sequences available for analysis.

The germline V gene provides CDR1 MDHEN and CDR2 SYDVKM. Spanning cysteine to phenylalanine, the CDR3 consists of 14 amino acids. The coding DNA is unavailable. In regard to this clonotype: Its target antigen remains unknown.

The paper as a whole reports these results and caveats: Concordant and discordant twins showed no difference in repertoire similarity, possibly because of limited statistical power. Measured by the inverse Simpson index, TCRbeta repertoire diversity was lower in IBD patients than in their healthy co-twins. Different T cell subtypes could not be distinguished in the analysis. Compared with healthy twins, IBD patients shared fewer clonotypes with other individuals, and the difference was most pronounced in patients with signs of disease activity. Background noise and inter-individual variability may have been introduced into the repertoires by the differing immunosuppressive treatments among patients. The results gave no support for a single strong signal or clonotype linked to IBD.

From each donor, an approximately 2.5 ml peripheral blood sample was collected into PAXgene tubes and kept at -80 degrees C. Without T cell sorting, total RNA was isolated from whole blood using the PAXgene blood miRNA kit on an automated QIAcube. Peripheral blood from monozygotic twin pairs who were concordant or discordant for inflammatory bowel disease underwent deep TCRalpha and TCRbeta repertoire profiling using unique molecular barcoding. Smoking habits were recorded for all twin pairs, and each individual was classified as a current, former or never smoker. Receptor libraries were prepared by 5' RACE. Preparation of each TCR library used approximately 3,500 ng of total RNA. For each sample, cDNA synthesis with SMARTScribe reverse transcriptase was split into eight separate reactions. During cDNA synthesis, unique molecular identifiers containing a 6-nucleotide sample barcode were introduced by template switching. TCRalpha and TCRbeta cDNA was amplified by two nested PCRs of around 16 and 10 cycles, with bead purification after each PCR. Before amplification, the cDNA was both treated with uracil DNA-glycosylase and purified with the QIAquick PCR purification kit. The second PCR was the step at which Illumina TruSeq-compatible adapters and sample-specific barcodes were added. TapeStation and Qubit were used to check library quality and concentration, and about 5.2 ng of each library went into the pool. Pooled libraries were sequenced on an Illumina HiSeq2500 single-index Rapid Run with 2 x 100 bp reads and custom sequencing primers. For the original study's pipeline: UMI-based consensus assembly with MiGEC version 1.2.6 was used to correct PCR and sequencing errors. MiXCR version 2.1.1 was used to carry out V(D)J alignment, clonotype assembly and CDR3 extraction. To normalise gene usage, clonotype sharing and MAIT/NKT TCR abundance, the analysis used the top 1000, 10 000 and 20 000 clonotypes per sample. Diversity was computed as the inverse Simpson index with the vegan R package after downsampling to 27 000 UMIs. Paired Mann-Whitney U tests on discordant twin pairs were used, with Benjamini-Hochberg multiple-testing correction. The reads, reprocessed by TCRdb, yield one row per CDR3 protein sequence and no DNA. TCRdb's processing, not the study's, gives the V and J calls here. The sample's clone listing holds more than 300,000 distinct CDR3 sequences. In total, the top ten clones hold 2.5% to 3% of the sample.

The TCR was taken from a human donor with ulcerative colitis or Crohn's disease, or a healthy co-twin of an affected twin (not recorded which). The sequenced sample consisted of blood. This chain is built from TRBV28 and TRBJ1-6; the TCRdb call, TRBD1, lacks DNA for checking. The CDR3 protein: CASLESGMNSPLHF.